The present T cell receptor beta chain was sequenced within a study of Graves' ophthalmopathy and Graves' hyperthyroidism. Study conclusions and caveats: Most thyroid-expanded clonotypes exceeding 0.001 frequency were also found in blood. Ophthalmopathy could be told apart from stable hyperthyroidism by a 13-signature model (about 90% sensitivity, around 78% specificity).

Diagnostic conclusions were grounded in clinical symptoms, serum thyroxine, TRAb, thyroid ultrasound and orbital computed tomography. The germline gives CDR1 SNHLY, CDR2 FYNNEI. Trimming removed 7 bases from V and 6 bases from J, with 5 bases in between. The CDR3 runs to 10 residues. As regards this clonotype: The target antigen is unknown.

RNA transcripts yielded amplified TCR beta CDR3 regions. HTBI-primed first-round RT-PCR preceded second-round multiplex PCR. One entry per CDR3 protein, called by TCRdb with MiXCR from the multiplex PCR reads. The repertoire consists of about 500,000 distinct CDR3 sequences, with less than 45% occurring once and the leading ten covering 3.5% to 5%. The chain joins TRBV2 to TRBJ2-3; D unresolved. This TCR was recovered from an adult man with Graves' hyperthyroidism. Sequencing used peripheral blood or thyroid tissue (not recorded which). DNA of the CDR3: TGTGCCAGCATGGCCGATACGCAGTATTTT. This sequence encodes CASMADTQYF.